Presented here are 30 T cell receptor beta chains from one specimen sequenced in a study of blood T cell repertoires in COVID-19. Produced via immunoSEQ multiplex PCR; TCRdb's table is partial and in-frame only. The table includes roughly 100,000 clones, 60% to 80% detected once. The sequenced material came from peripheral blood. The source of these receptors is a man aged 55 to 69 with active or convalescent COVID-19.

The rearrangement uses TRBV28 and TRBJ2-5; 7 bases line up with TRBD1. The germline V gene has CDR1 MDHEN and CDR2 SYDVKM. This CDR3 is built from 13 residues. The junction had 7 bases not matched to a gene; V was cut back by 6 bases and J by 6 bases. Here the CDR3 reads CASSSTGWKTQYF. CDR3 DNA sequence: TGTGCCAGCAGCTCGACAGGGTGGAAGACCCAGTACTTC.

The CDR3 coding sequence is TGCGCCAGCAGCTCATTTCTAGGGACTAGCGGGAGAGTGAGAGAGACCCAGTACTTC. The encoded protein is CASSSFLGTSGRVRETQYF. V gene TRBV5-1 combines with J gene TRBJ2-5; 14 bases agree with TRBD2. CDR3 length equals 19 residues. Germline CDR1 SGHRS, CDR2 YFSETQ. V gave up 3 bases and J gave up 4 bases; unmatched junction bases: 14.

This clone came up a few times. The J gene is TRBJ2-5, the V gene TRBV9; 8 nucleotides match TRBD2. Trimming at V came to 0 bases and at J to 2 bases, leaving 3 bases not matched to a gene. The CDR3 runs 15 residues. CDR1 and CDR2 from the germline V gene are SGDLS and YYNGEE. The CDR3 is CASSVAGGVQETQYF. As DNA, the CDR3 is TGTGCCAGCAGCGTAGCGGGAGGGGTACAAGAGACCCAGTACTTC. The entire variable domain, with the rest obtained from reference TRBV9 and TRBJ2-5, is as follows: DSGVTQTPKHLITATGQRVTLRCSPRSGDLSVYWYQQSLDQGLQFLIQYYNGEERAKGNILERFSAQQFPDLHSELNLSSLELGDSALYFCASSVAGGVQETQYFGPGTRLLVL.

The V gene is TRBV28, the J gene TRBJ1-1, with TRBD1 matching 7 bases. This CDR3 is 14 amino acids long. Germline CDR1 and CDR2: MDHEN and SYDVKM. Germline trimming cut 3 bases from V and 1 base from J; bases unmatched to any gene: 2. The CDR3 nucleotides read TGTGCCAGCAGTTTCCAGGGGGGGAACACTGAAGCTTTCTTT. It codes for CASSFQGGNTEAFF.

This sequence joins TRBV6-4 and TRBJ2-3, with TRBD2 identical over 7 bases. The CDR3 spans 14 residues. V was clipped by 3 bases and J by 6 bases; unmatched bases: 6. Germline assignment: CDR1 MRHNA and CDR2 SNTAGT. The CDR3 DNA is TGTGCCAGCAGTGAGCGCGGGAGTTGGGATACGCAGTATTTT. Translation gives CASSERGSWDTQYF.

In DNA form, the CDR3 reads TGTGCCAGCAGCCTGAATGGAGCAGATACGCAGTATTTT. This codes for CASSLNGADTQYF. This chain joins TRBV5-5 and TRBJ2-3; D is unclear. CDR3 length: 13 residues. Germline loops: CDR1 SGHKS, CDR2 YYEKEE (reference sequence). V dropped 4 bases and J dropped 4 bases, with 10 bases sitting between them. Filled out from reference TRBV5-5 and TRBJ2-3, the complete variable domain reads DAGVTQSPTHLIKTRGQQVTLRCSPISGHKSVSWYQQVLGQGPQFIFQYYEKEERGRGNFPDRFSARQFPNYSSELNVNALLLGDSALYLCASSLNGADTQYFGPGTRLTVL.

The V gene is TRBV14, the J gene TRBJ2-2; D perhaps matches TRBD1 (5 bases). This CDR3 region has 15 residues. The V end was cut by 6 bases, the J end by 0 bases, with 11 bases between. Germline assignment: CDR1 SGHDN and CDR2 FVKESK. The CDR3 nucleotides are TGTGCCAGCAGTCTCAGGGCCCCGAACACCGGGGAGCTGTTTTTT. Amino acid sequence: CASSLRAPNTGELFF.

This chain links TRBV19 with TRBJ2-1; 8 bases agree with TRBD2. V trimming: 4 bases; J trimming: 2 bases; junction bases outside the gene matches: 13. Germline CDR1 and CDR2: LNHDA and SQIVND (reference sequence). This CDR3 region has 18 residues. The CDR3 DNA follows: TGTGCCAGTAGTAAGGGAACGGGCCCTAGCGGGCCCTACAATGAGCAGTTCTTC. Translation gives CASSKGTGPSGPYNEQFF.

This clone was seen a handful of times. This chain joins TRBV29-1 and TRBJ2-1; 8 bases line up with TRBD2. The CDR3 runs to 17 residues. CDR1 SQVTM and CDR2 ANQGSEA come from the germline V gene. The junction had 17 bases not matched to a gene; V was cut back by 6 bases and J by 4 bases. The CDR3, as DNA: TGCAGCGTGGAAATTGCGGGAGGCCCCTTCCTGTACAATGAGCAGTTCTTC. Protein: CSVEIAGGPFLYNEQFF.

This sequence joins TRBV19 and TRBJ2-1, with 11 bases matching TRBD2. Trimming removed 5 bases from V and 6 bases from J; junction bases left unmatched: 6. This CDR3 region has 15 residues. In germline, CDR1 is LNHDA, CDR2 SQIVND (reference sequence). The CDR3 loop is CASSLASGRLNEQFF. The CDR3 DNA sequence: TGTGCCAGTAGTCTCGCTAGCGGGAGGCTCAATGAGCAGTTCTTC. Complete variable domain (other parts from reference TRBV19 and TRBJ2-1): DGGITQSPKYLFRKEGQNVTLSCEQNLNHDAMYWYRQDPGQGLRLIYYSQIVNDFQKGDIAEGYSVSREKKESFPLTVTSAQKNPTAFYLCASSLASGRLNEQFFGPGTRLTVL.

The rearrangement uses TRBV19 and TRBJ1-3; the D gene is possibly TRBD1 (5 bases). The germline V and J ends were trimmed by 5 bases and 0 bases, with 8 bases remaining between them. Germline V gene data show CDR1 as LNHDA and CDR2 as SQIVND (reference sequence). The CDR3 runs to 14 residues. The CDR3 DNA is TGTGCCAGTAGTGCGGGGCACTCTGGAAACACCATATATTTT. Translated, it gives CASSAGHSGNTIYF.

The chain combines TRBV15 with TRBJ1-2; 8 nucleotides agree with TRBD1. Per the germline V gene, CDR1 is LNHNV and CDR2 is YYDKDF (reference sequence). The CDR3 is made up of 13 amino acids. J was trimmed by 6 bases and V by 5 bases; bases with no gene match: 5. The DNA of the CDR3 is TGTGCCACCAGCCTAGACAGGGGTAATGGCTACACCTTC. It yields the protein CATSLDRGNGYTF.

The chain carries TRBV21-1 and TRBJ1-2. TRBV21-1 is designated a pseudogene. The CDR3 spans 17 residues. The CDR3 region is CASSKGILEDYNYGYTF. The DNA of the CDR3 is TGTGCCAGCAGCAAAGGGATTCTGGAGGACTATAACTATGGCTACACCTTC.

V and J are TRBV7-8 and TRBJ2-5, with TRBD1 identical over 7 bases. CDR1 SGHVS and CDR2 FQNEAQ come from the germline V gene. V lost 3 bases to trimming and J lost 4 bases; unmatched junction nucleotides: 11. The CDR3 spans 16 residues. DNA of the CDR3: TGTGCCAGCAGCTTTTCCGGGACAGAGGAAATAGAGACCCAGTACTTC. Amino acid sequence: CASSFSGTEEIETQYF.

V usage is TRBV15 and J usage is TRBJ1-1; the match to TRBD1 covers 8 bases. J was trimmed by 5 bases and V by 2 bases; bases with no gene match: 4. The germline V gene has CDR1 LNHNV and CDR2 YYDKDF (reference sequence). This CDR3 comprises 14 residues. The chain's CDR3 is CATSRQGAQTEAFF. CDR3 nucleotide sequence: TGTGCCACCAGCAGACAGGGGGCGCAGACTGAAGCTTTCTTT.

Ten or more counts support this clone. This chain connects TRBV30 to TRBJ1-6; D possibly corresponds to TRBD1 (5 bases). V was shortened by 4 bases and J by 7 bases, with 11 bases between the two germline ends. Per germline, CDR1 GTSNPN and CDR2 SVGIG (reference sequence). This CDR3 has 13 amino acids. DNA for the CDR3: TGTGCCTGGAAGGGGTCATCAAATTCACCCCTCCACTTT. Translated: CAWKGSSNSPLHF.

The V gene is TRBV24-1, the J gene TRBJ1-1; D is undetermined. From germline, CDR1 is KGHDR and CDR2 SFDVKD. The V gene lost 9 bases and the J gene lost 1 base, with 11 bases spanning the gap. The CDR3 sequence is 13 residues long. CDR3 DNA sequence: TGTGCCACCCCCTCATGGGCGAACACTGAAGCTTTCTTT. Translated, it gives CATPSWANTEAFF.

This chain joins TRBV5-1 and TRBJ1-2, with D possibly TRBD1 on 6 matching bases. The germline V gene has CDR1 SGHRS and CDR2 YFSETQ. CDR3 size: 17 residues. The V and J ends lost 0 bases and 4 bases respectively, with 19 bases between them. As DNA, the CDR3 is TGCGCCAGCAGCTTGGAGGCCAGGGGAAAGGGTCTCTATGGCTACACCTTC. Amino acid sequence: CASSLEARGKGLYGYTF.

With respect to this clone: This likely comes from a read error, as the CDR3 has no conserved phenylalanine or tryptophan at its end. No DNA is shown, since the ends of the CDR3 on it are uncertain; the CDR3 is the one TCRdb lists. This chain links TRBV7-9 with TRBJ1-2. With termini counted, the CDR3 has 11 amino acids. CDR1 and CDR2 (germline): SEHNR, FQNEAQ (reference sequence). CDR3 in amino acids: CASSLPFGTSM.

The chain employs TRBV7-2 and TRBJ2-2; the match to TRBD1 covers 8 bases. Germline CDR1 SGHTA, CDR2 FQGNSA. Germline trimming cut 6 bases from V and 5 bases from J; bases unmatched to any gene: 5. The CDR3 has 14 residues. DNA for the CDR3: TGTGCCAGCAGACTTGACAGGGGTACCGGGGAGCTGTTTTTT. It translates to CASRLDRGTGELFF.

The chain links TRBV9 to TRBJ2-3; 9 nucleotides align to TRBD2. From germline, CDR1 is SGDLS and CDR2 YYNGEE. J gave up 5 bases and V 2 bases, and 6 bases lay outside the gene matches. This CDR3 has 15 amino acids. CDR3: CASSVSGSGGDTQYF. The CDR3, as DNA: TGTGCCAGCAGCGTTAGCGGGAGTGGAGGAGATACGCAGTATTTT.

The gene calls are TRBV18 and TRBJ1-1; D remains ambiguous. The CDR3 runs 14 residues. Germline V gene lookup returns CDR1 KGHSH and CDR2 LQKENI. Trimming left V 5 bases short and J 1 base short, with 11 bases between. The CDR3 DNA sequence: TGTGCCAGCTCAGCCTTGGCTTCGAACACTGAAGCTTTCTTT. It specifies CASSALASNTEAFF.

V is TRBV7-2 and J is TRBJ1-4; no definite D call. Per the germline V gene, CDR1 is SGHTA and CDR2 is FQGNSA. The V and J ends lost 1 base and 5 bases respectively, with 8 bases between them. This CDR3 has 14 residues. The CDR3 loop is CASSLGAYNEKLFF. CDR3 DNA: TGTGCCAGCAGCTTAGGGGCGTACAATGAAAAACTGTTTTTT.

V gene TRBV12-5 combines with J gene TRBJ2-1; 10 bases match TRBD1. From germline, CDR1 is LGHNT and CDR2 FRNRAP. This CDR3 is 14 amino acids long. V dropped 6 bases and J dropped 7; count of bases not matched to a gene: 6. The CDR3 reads CASGRQGARNEQFF. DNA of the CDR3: TGTGCTAGTGGGCGACAGGGGGCCAGGAATGAGCAGTTCTTC.

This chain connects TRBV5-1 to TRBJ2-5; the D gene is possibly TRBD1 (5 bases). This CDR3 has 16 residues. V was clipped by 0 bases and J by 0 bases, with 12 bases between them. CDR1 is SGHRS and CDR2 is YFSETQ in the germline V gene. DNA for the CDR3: TGCGCCAGCAGCTTGGACGCCATAGGGGACCAAGAGACCCAGTACTTC. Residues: CASSLDAIGDQETQYF.

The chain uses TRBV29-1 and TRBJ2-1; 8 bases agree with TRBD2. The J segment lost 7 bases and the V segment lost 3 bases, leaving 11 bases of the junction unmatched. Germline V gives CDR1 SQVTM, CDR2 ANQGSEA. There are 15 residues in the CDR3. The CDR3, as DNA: TGCAGCGTTGACGGGGGGGGGCAGGGCTTGAATGAGCAGTTCTTC. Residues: CSVDGGGQGLNEQFF.

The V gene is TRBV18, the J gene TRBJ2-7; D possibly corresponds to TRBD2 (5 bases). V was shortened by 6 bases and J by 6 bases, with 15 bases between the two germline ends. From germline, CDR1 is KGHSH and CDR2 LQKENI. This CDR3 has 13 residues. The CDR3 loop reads CASSPLASGEQYV. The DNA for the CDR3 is TGTGCCAGCTCTCCCCTAGCTTCAGGCGAGCAGTACGTC.

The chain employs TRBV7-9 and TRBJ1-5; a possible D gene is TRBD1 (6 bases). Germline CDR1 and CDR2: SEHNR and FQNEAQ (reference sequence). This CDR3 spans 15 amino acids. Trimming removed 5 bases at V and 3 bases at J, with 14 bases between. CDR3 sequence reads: CASSPGEVNNQPQHF. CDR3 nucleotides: TGTGCCAGCAGCCCAGGGGAAGTGAACAATCAGCCCCAGCATTTT.

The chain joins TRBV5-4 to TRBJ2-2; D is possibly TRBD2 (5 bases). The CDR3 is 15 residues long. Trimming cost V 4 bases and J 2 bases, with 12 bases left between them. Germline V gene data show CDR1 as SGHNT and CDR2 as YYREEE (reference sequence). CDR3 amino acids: CASSAKAVNTGELFF. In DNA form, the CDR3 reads TGTGCCAGCAGCGCCAAAGCGGTTAACACCGGGGAGCTGTTTTTT.

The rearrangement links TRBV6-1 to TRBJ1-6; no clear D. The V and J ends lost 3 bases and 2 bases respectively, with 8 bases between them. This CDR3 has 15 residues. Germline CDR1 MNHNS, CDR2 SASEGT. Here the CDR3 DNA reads TGTGCCAGCAGTGATCAGATCACCTATAATTCACCCCTCCACTTT. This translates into CASSDQITYNSPLHF.